This TCR beta chain was obtained from a study of Graves' ophthalmopathy and Graves' hyperthyroidism. Amplification from RNA transcripts yielded the TCR beta CDR3 regions. An opening RT-PCR round employed HTBI primers and preceded a second-round multiplex PCR. TCRdb redid the calling of the multiplex PCR reads with MiXCR, one entry per CDR3 protein. In the table there are almost 750,000 distinct CDR3 sequences, roughly two fifths of which are singletons. A few counts support this clonotype. V gave up 1 base and J gave up 5 bases; unmatched junction bases: 7. CDR3 length: 15 residues. Germline V gene lookup returns CDR1 DFQATT and CDR2 SNEGSKA (reference sequence).

This sequence was found in an adult man with Graves' ophthalmopathy. The chain carries TRBV20-1 and TRBJ1-5; TRBD1 matches at 8 bases. Sequencing input: peripheral blood. Written as DNA, the CDR3 is TGCAGTGCTAGAGGGACAGGGCAAGCGGATCAGCCCCAGCATTTT. This translates into CSARGTGQADQPQHF.